Listed here are 11 T cell receptor beta chains from one sample, sequenced in a study of T cell responses to AZD1222 COVID-19 vaccine. TCRdb's table, derived via immunoSEQ multiplex PCR, lists solely in-frame clones and lacks some. The sample holds about 140,000 clones, about 93% seen once. The starting material was peripheral blood, obtained on day 0 of AZD1222 vaccination. Source of these receptors: an adult in good health.

The rearrangement links TRBV3-1 (or the pseudogene TRBV3-2) to TRBJ2-5; the match to TRBD1 covers 10 bases. The V gene end was trimmed by 0 bases and the J gene end by 6 bases; junction bases not matched to a gene: 10. Germline V gives CDR1 LGHDT, CDR2 YNNKEL (reference sequence). This CDR3 region has 17 residues. The CDR3 nucleotides are TGTGCCAGCAGCCAAGATTCAGGGGACAGGGGTATCAAGACCCAGTACTTC. Translation: CASSQDSGDRGIKTQYF.

The chain links TRBV7-3 to TRBJ1-2; tentative D call: TRBD1 (5 bases). The V gene lost 2 bases and the J gene lost 6 bases, with 10 bases spanning the gap. The germline V gene encodes CDR1 SGHTA and CDR2 FQGTGA. This CDR3 spans 13 amino acids. This chain's CDR3 is CASSLQGEDGYTF. In nucleotides, the CDR3 is TGTGCCAGCAGCTTACAGGGAGAAGATGGCTACACCTTC.

This sequence joins TRBV25-1 and TRBJ1-6; D remains ambiguous. CDR1 and CDR2 from the germline V gene are MGHDK and SYGVNS. The CDR3 spans 14 residues. V was pared by 4 bases and J by 0 bases, with 4 bases between. The CDR3 sequence is CASSASSYNSPLHF. CDR3 sequence (DNA): TGTGCCAGCAGTGCGAGCTCCTATAATTCACCCCTCCACTTT.

The chain is built from TRBV5-1 and TRBJ1-2; D unclear. Trimming stripped 2 bases from V and 0 bases from J, with 14 bases between. The length of the CDR3 is 16 residues. Germline-derived CDR1 and CDR2 are SGHRS and YFSETQ. This CDR3 reads CASSFDPDGANYGYTF. The CDR3, as DNA: TGCGCCAGCAGCTTCGACCCCGACGGAGCTAACTATGGCTACACCTTC.

The chain recombines TRBV4-1 with TRBJ2-1; the match to TRBD2 covers 8 bases. The CDR3 length is 15 residues. The V gene end was trimmed by 1 base and the J gene end by 4 bases; junction bases not matched to a gene: 3. Germline CDR1 MGHRA, CDR2 YSYEKL. CDR3 coding DNA: TGCGCCAGCAGCCAAGGGAGCGGGGGATACAATGAGCAGTTCTTC. Residues: CASSQGSGGYNEQFF.

V and J are TRBV5-1 and TRBJ1-2; D might be TRBD1 (6 bases). The V gene lost 2 bases and the J gene lost 4 bases, with 18 bases spanning the gap. CDR3 length: 16 amino acids. Germline V lookup: CDR1 SGHRS, CDR2 YFSETQ. Written as DNA, the CDR3 is TGCGCCAGCAGCTTTTCCCCAGGGGACGTGGGCTATGGCTACACCTTC. It codes for CASSFSPGDVGYGYTF.

The chain uses TRBV11-2 and TRBJ1-1; 10 bases are a match to TRBD1. The CDR3 covers 14 residues. The junction had 3 bases not matched to a gene; V was cut back by 4 bases and J by 4 bases. Germline V lookup: CDR1 SGHAT, CDR2 FQNNGV. Written as DNA, the CDR3 is TGTGCCAGCAGCTATGGACAGGGGGGCACTGAAGCTTTCTTT. Protein sequence: CASSYGQGGTEAFF.

This sequence joins TRBV25-1 and TRBJ2-1; D is perhaps TRBD1 (6 bases). CDR1 MGHDK and CDR2 SYGVNS come from the germline V gene. Trimming took off 3 bases at V and 0 bases at J, with 12 bases between the two ends. This CDR3 is 16 amino acids long. The CDR3 region has the DNA TGTGCCAGCAGTGACCCAGGGGCTAGCTCCTACAATGAGCAGTTCTTC. Its protein is CASSDPGASSYNEQFF.

The V and J genes are TRBV4-1 and TRBJ1-6; perhaps TRBD1 as D (6 bases). The germline V gene encodes CDR1 MGHRA and CDR2 YSYEKL. Trimming left V 2 bases short and J 10 bases short, with 12 bases between. The CDR3 totals 14 residues. The chain's CDR3 is CASSQIQGLSPLHF. The CDR3 coding sequence is TGCGCCAGCAGCCAAATCCAGGGGTTATCACCCCTCCACTTT.

The CDR3 region has the DNA TGTGCCAGCAGCGAGCTTACGGGAACTGAGCAGTTCTTC. Translation: CASSELTGTEQFF. The J gene is TRBJ2-1, the V gene TRBV9; D perhaps matches TRBD2 (5 bases). Per the germline V gene, CDR1 is SGDLS and CDR2 is YYNGEE. There are 13 residues in the CDR3. Trimming took 3 bases from V and 9 from J, leaving 13 bases between them.

This clone was seen a handful of times. The gene calls are TRBV4-1 and TRBJ1-3; tentatively, D is TRBD1 (6 bases). V shed 1 base and J shed 4 bases, with 11 bases lying between them. Germline values: CDR1 MGHRA, CDR2 YSYEKL. The CDR3 spans 15 residues. CDR3 in amino acids: CASSQVGTSGNTIYF. In nucleotides, the CDR3 is TGCGCCAGCAGCCAAGTGGGGACAAGCGGAAACACCATATATTTT.